The present T cell receptor beta chain was sequenced within a study of blood T cell repertoires in COVID-19. Across the whole study: Samples taken during acute and convalescent COVID-19 were collected in the United States, Italy and Spain.

The method was immunoSEQ multiplex PCR; TCRdb's version includes in-frame clones alone and lacks a portion of them. Of some 340,000 clones in the sample, roughly 90% were seen once. Germline assignment: CDR1 SEHNR and CDR2 FQNEAQ (reference sequence). Trimming took off 7 bases at V and 6 bases at J, with 15 bases between the two ends. The CDR3 runs to 13 residues. Sequenced material: PBMCs or T cells enriched from blood (not recorded which). This sequence originates from a woman in her 30s who had been exposed to COVID-19. The V call is TRBV7-9, the J call TRBJ1-2; D is perhaps TRBD1 (6 bases). The CDR3 DNA follows: TGTGCCAGCACCACAGGGTTTTCCGATGGCTACACCTTC. As protein: CASTTGFSDGYTF.